The entry below gives a single TCR beta chain sequence along with its context. Its antigen remains unknown. This sample was included in a study of T cell responses to AZD1222 COVID-19 vaccine. Study-level points and caveats: Spike-specific TCR breadth and depth grew following two AZD1222 doses. Nearly half of unique spike-specific TCRs reportedly avoided B.1.351 and B.1.1.7 mutated regions. Mostly white British, mostly female donors; authors suggested clonal diversity may be underestimated.

Clones were read by immunoSEQ multiplex PCR, and TCRdb kept only the in-frame ones, dropping some. This table holds some 110,000 clones, roughly nine tenths found once. This clonotype was obtained from an adult in good health. The specimen comprised peripheral blood, sampled on day 0 of AZD1222 vaccination.

CDR3 nucleotides: TGTGCCAGCAGCCCGGGACAGGGGTCCTACAATGAGCAGTTCTTC. Translating gives CASSPGQGSYNEQFF. This chain links TRBV11-3 with TRBJ2-1; 10 bases align to TRBD1. CDR1 SGHNT and CDR2 YENEEA come from the germline V gene. V was clipped by 5 bases and J by 1 base; unmatched bases: 2. CDR3 length equals 15 residues.